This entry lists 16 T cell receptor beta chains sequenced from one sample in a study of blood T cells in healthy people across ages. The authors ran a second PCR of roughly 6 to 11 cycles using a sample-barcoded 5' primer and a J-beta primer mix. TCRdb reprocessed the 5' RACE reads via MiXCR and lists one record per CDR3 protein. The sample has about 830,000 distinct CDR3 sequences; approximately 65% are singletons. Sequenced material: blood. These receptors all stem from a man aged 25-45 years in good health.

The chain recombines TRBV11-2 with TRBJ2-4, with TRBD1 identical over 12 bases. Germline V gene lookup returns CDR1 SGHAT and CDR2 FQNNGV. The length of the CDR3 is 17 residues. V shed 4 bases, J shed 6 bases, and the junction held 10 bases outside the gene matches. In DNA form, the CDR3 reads TGTGCCAGCAGCTACTCCGGGACAGGGGGCGTAGGAAACATTCAGTACTTC. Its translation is CASSYSGTGGVGNIQYF.

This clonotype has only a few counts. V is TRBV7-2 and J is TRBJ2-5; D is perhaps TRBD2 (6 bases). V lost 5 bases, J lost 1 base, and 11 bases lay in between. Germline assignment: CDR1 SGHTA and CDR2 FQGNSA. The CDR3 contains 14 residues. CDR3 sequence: CASSGDSSQETQYF. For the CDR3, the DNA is TGTGCCAGCAGCGGGGACTCCAGCCAAGAGACCCAGTACTTC.

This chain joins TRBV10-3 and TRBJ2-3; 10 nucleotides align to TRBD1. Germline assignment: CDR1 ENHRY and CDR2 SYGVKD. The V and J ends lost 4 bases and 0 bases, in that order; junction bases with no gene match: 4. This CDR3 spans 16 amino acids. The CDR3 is CAISVGTGASTDTQYF. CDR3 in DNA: TGTGCCATCAGTGTGGGGACAGGGGCGAGCACAGATACGCAGTATTTT.

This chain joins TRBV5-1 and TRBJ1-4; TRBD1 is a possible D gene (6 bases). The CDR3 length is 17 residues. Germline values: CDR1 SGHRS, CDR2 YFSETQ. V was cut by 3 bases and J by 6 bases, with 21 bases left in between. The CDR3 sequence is CASSSDPQGRRHEKLFF. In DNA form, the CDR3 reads TGCGCCAGCAGCTCAGACCCTCAGGGGAGAAGGCATGAAAAACTGTTTTTT.

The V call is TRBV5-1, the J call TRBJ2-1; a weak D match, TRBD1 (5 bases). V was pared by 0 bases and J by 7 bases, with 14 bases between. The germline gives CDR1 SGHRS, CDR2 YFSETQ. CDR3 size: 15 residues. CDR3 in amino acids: CASSLGPPGWNEQFF. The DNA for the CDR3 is TGCGCCAGCAGCTTGGGGCCCCCAGGGTGGAATGAGCAGTTCTTC.

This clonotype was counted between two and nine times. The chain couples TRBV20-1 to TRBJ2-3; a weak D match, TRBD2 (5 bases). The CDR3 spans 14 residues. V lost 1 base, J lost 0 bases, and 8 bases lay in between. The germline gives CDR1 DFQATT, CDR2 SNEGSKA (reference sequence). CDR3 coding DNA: TGCAGTGCTAGAGGGGGAGTAAGCACAGATACGCAGTATTTT. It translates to CSARGGVSTDTQYF.

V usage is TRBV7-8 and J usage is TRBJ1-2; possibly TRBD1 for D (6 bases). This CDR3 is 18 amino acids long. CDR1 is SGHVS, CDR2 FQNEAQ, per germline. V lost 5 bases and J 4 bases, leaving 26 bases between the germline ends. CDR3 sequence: CASSGILFQKDRFYGYTF. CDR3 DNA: TGTGCCAGCAGCGGAATCCTATTTCAGAAGGACAGATTCTATGGCTACACCTTC.

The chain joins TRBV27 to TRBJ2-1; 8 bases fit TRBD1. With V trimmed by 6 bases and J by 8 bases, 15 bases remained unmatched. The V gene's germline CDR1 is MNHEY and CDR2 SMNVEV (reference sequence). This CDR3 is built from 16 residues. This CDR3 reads CASRSAPGQVSDEQFF. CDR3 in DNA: TGTGCCAGCAGATCAGCCCCGGGACAGGTTAGCGATGAGCAGTTCTTC.

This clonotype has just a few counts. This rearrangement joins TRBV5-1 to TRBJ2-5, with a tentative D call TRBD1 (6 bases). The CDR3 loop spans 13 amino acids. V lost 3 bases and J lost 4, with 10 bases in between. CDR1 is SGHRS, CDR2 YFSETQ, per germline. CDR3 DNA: TGCGCCAGCAGCTGGGGACAAGGAGAGACCCAGTACTTC. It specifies CASSWGQGETQYF.

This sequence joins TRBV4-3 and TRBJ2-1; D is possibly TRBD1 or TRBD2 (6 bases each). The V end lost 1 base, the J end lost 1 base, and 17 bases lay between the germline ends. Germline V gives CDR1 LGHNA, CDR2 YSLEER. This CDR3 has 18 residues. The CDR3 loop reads CASSQGPLGGSSYNEQFF. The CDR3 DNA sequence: TGCGCCAGCAGCCAAGGCCCCCTCGGGGGCTCATCCTACAATGAGCAGTTCTTC.

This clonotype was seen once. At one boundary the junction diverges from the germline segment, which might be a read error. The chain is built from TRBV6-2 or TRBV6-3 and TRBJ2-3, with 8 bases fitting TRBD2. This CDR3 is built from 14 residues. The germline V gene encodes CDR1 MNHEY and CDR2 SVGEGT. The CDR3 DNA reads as TGTGTCAGCAGGACAGCGGGGGCGGGAGATACGCAGTATTTT. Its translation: CVSRTAGAGDTQYF.

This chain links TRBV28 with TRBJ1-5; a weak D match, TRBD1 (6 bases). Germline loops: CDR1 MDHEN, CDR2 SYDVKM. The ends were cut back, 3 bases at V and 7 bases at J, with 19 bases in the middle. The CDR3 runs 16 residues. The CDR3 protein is CASSFFGRGAEQPQHF. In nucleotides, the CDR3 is TGTGCCAGCAGTTTCTTCGGAAGGGGGGCTGAACAGCCCCAGCATTTT.

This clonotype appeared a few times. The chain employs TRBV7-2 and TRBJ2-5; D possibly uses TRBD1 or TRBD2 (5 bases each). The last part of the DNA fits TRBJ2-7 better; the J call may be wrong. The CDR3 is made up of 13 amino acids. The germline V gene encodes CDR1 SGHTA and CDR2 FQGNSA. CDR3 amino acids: CASSSTGTLEQYF. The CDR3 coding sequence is TGTGCCAGCAGCTCTACCGGGACCCTCGAGCAGTACTTC.

CDR3 sequence: CSATRTGGGRGDTQYF. The DNA for the CDR3 is TGCAGTGCGACTCGAACCGGGGGGGGGCGGGGAGATACGCAGTATTTT. V gene TRBV20-1 combines with J gene TRBJ2-3, with 8 bases fitting TRBD2. After removal of 6 bases from V and 5 bases from J, the junction contained 16 bases not matched to a gene. Germline values: CDR1 DFQATT, CDR2 SNEGSKA (reference sequence). The CDR3 extends over 16 amino acids.

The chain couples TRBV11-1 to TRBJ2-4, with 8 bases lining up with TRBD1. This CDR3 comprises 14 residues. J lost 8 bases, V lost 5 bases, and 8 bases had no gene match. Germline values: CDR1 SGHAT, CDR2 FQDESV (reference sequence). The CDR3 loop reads CASSPGGGSDIQYF. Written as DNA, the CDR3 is TGTGCCAGCAGCCCAGGGGGCGGTTCGGACATTCAGTACTTC.

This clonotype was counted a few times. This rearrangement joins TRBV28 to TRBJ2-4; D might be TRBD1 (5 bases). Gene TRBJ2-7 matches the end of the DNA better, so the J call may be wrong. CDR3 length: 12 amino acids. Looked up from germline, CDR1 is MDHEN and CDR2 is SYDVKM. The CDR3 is CASLTADYEQYF. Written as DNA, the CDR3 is TGTGCCAGTTTGACAGCAGACTACGAGCAGTACTTC.